This TCR beta chain was captured in a study of T cell changes during pregnancy in multiple sclerosis (dated by TCRdb to between 2018 and 2021). At the level of the whole study: Changes in the T cell repertoire over the course of pregnancy were examined in this study in women with multiple sclerosis.

For CDR1 and CDR2, the germline V gene lists MGHRA and YSYEKL. From cysteine to phenylalanine, the CDR3 is 17 amino acids long. Only CDR3 DNA remains: 51 bases, in frame from the first base. At the junction V is shortened by 0 bases and J by 8 bases, with 21 bases in between. The library was obtained by the immunoSEQ multiplex PCR assay. What TCRdb holds here is the immuneACCESS table cut down to in-frame rearrangements. Part of the clones is not present; checked against another copy, under half of the missing clones reflect an unresolved V gene, and the others are unexplained. The sample table holds roughly 40,000 clones, of which 80% to 95% were seen once. The ten biggest clones cover approximately 0.5% of the sample. A note on this clone: The antigen it recognizes is unknown. No qualities accompany the bases; no much larger clone lies one base away.

This sequence uses TRBV4-1 and TRBJ2-3; TRBD2 is a weak D gene call, 7 bases matching. The TCR was taken from a female donor in good health, enrolled as a control in a pregnancy study. Sample: CD4+ T cells from peripheral blood mononuclear cells, taken in the second trimester of pregnancy. The nucleotides read TGCGCCAGCAGCCAAGATCGGGGGGTAAAGGGGGGAGGTACGCAGTATTTT. This sequence encodes CASSQDRGVKGGGTQYF.